This section outlines one T cell receptor (beta chain) sequence together with its context. Original processing methods: Estimates of nucleated cell counts were drawn from the amplification of reference gene primers. Method: immunoSEQ multiplex PCR; TCRdb's copy keeps in-frame clones and lacks some. The V and J calls and clone size are taken from that table; D and trimming were inferred from the DNA. The table records about 60,000 clones, 80% to 90% of them present only once. The source of the sample is a study of blood T cell repertoires in COVID-19. Turning to the study itself: PBMCs, B-cell-depleted T cells, or T cells provided the cDNA or gDNA that made up the material.

The cohort comprised adults aged roughly 18 to 100 years residing in about two dozen US areas. Participants' reported clinical history set cohort assignment. This CDR3 spans 14 amino acids. V was trimmed by 5 bases and J by 7 bases, leaving 14 bases between them. Germline V gene sequence: CDR1 LNHNV, CDR2 YYDKDF (reference sequence). The rearrangement joins TRBV15 to TRBJ1-4; weak D call: TRBD1 (6 bases). The receptor was isolated from a woman between 40 and 50 years old with acute COVID-19. Sample: PBMCs or T cells enriched from blood (not recorded which). CDR3: CATSPQGRSEKLFF. The CDR3 nucleotides read TGTGCCACCAGCCCCCAGGGGAGAAGTGAAAAACTGTTTTTT.